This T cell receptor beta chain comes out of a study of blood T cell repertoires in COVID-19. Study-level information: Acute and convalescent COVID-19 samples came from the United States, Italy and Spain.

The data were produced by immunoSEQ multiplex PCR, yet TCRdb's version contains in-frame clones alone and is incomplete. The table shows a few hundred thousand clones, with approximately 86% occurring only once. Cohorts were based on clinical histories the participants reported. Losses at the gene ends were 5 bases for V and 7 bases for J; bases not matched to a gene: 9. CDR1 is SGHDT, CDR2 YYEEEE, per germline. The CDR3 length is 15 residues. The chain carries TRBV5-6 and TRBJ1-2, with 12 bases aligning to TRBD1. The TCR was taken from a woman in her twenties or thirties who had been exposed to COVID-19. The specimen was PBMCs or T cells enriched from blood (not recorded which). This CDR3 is CASSIPGQGASGYTF. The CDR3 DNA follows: TGTGCCAGCAGTATACCGGGACAGGGGGCAAGTGGCTACACCTTC.